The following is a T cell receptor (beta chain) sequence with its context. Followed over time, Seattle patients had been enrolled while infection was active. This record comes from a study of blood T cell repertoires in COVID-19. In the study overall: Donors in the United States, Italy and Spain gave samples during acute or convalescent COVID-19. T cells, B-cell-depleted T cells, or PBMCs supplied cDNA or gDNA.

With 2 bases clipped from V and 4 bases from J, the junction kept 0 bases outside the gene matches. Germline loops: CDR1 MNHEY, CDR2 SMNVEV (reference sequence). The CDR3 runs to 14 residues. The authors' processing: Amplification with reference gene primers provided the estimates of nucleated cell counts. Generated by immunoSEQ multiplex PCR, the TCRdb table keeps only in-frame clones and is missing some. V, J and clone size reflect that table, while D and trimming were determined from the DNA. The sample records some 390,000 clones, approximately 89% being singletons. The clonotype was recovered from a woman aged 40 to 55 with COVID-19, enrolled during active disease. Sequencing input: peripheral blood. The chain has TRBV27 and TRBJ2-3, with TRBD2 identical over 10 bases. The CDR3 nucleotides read TGTGCCAGCAGTTTACTAGCGGGAGCAGATACGCAGTATTTT. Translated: CASSLLAGADTQYF.